These T cell receptor beta chains were read from a single sample in a study of kidney transplant recipient with SARS-CoV-2 infection. Each CDR3 protein is one row after TCRdb ran MiXCR on the reads. This sample has 200,000 to 300,000 distinct CDR3 sequences, with 29% found just once. This specimen consisted of a blood sample, obtained at baseline and between days 110 and 120 from a kidney transplant recipient. These receptors originate from a young adult male patient who had COVID-19 and was a kidney transplant recipient. Some T cells here may be from the graft donor. CDR3s include the opening cysteine and the closing phenylalanine or tryptophan. Each record gives: CDR3 protein, CDR3 DNA, clone size, V gene, D gene, J gene. D genes are given only for firm matches. The size field is filled for only some rows; it gives once, few, many or a size class.

cdr3_aa: CASRTGTGVEKLFF
cdr3_nt: TGTGCCAGCAGGACCGGGACAGGTGTCGAAAAACTGTTTTTT
clone_size: many
v_call: TRBV6-5
d_call: TRBD1
j_call: TRBJ1-4

cdr3_aa: CASSHLNPISFSETQYF
cdr3_nt: TGTGCCAGCAGCCATTTGAATCCCATTTCTTTCTCTGAGACCCAGTACTTC
clone_size: many
v_call: TRBV3-1
d_call: -
j_call: TRBJ2-5

cdr3_aa: CASSNQDESRKTYGYTF
cdr3_nt: TGTGCCAGCAGCAATCAGGATGAATCTCGAAAGACCTATGGCTACACCTTC
clone_size: many
v_call: TRBV7-6
d_call: -
j_call: TRBJ1-2

cdr3_aa: CADSGVGNTEAFF
cdr3_nt: TGTGCCGACAGCGGAGTAGGGAACACTGAAGCTTTCTTT
clone_size: -
v_call: TRBV7-6
d_call: -
j_call: TRBJ1-1

cdr3_aa: CASNWKLGEAFF
cdr3_nt: TGTGCCAGCAACTGGAAACTGGGTGAAGCTTTCTTT
clone_size: many
v_call: TRBV12-3/TRBV12-4
d_call: -
j_call: TRBJ1-1

cdr3_aa: CASSPENSPLHF
cdr3_nt: TGTGCCAGCAGCCCAGAAAATTCACCCCTCCACTTT
clone_size: many
v_call: TRBV4-2
d_call: -
j_call: TRBJ1-6

cdr3_aa: CATSDQYYDEQFF
cdr3_nt: TGTGCCACCAGTGACCAATACTACGATGAGCAGTTCTTC
clone_size: -
v_call: TRBV24-1
d_call: -
j_call: TRBJ2-1

cdr3_aa: CSARDEAPGQGPQETQYF
cdr3_nt: TGCAGTGCTAGAGATGAGGCTCCGGGACAGGGGCCCCAAGAGACCCAGTACTTC
clone_size: many
v_call: TRBV20-1
d_call: TRBD1
j_call: TRBJ2-5

cdr3_aa: CASSLWQSINSPLHF
cdr3_nt: TGTGCCAGCAGTTTATGGCAGTCGATTAATTCACCCCTCCACTTT
clone_size: many
v_call: TRBV28
d_call: -
j_call: TRBJ1-6

cdr3_aa: CATSDPWAQYF
cdr3_nt: TGTGCCACCAGTGACCCCTGGGCCCAGTACTTC
clone_size: many
v_call: TRBV24-1
d_call: -
j_call: TRBJ2-5

cdr3_aa: CASSPDRAIQETQYF
cdr3_nt: TGTGCCAGCAGCCCGGACAGAGCAATACAAGAGACCCAGTACTTC
clone_size: -
v_call: TRBV5-6
d_call: -
j_call: TRBJ2-5

cdr3_aa: CASSQDSGAKTFF
cdr3_nt: TGTGCCAGCAGCCAAGACAGTGGAGCGAAGACTTTCTTT
clone_size: many
v_call: TRBV3-1
d_call: -
j_call: TRBJ1-1

cdr3_aa: CAISESGNRGYEQYF
cdr3_nt: TGTGCCATCAGTGAGTCGGGAAACAGGGGCTACGAGCAGTACTTC
clone_size: many
v_call: TRBV10-3
d_call: TRBD1
j_call: TRBJ2-7

cdr3_aa: CASSIAEGFSGNTIYF
cdr3_nt: TGTGCCAGTAGTATTGCGGAGGGATTCTCTGGAAACACCATATATTTT
clone_size: many
v_call: TRBV19
d_call: -
j_call: TRBJ1-3

cdr3_aa: CASSNVYSHGKTYGYTF
cdr3_nt: TGTGCCAGCAGTAATGTGTACTCACACGGAAAGACCTATGGCTACACCTTC
clone_size: -
v_call: TRBV6-4
d_call: -
j_call: TRBJ1-2

cdr3_aa: CASSQGTHTGELFF
cdr3_nt: TGTGCCAGCAGCCAGGGGACTCACACCGGGGAGCTGTTTTTT
clone_size: many
v_call: TRBV3-1
d_call: -
j_call: TRBJ2-2

cdr3_aa: CAGSGDSRVTDTQYF
cdr3_nt: TGTGCCGGCAGCGGAGACAGCAGAGTGACAGATACGCAGTATTTT
clone_size: -
v_call: TRBV2
d_call: -
j_call: TRBJ2-3

cdr3_aa: CASSYQDSSLLHF
cdr3_nt: TGTGCCAGCAGTTACCAGGACAGTTCACTCCTCCACTTT
clone_size: -
v_call: TRBV28
d_call: -
j_call: TRBJ1-6

cdr3_aa: CASSFRRDYRTDTQYF
cdr3_nt: TGTGCCAGCAGTTTTCGGCGGGACTATCGCACAGATACGCAGTATTTT
clone_size: many
v_call: TRBV7-2
d_call: TRBD2
j_call: TRBJ2-3

cdr3_aa: CATARGTGNNEQFF
cdr3_nt: TGTGCCACGGCGAGGGGAACAGGGAACAATGAGCAGTTCTTC
clone_size: many
v_call: TRBV7-9
d_call: -
j_call: TRBJ2-1

cdr3_aa: CASSPGMNTEAFF
cdr3_nt: TGTGCCAGCTCACCGGGAATGAACACTGAAGCTTTCTTT
clone_size: many
v_call: TRBV18
d_call: -
j_call: TRBJ1-1

cdr3_aa: CASSTTLPTSFSETQYF
cdr3_nt: TGTGCCAGCAGCACCACGCTTCCCACTTCTTTCTCTGAGACCCAGTACTTC
clone_size: -
v_call: TRBV3-1
d_call: -
j_call: TRBJ2-5

cdr3_aa: CASSLAYSEAFF
cdr3_nt: TGTGCCAGCAGCTTGGCCTACAGTGAAGCTTTCTTT
clone_size: -
v_call: TRBV5-6
d_call: -
j_call: TRBJ1-1